This entry describes one TCR beta chain. Its antigen remains unknown. This record comes from a study of shared clonotypes between healthy human individuals. Turning to the study itself: A donor's plate count was three for CD4 naive and three for CD4 memory; CD8 naive had two and CD8 memory one.

An assay was performed, and its level was deep. Clones were read by immunoSEQ multiplex PCR, and TCRdb kept only the in-frame ones, dropping some. The sample lists about 2.5 million clones, around 90% occurring once. CDR1 is SGHDT, CDR2 YYEEEE, per germline. Trimming took 4 bases from V and 5 from J, leaving 7 bases between them. This CDR3 contains 11 residues. Study-wide points: The naive CD4 repertoires of several donors were compared, and about 5% of clonotypes were shared.

The sequencing input was naive CD4+ T cells from PBMCs. Subset reported: CD45RA+ positively selected. The source is a man in his late teens or twenties in good health. Some clones in this sample may be carry-over from other donors' samples. This sequence joins TRBV5-6 and TRBJ2-7; D gene uncertain. The CDR3 here is CASSGWDEQYF. In DNA form, the CDR3 reads TGTGCCAGCAGCGGTTGGGACGAGCAGTACTTC.